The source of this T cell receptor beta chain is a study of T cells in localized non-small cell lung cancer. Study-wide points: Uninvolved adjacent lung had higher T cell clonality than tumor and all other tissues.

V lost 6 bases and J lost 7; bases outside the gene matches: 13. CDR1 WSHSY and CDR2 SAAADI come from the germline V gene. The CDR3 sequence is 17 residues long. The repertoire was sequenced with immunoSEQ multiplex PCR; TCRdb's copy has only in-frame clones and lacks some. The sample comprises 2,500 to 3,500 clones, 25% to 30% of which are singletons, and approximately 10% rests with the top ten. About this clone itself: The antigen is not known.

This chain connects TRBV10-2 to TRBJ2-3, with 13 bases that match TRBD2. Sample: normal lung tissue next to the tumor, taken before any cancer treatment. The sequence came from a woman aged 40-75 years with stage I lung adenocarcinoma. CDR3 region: CASRSSLGLAGDHTQYF. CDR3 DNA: TGCGCCAGCAGAAGTTCTTTAGGACTAGCGGGAGACCATACGCAGTATTTT.